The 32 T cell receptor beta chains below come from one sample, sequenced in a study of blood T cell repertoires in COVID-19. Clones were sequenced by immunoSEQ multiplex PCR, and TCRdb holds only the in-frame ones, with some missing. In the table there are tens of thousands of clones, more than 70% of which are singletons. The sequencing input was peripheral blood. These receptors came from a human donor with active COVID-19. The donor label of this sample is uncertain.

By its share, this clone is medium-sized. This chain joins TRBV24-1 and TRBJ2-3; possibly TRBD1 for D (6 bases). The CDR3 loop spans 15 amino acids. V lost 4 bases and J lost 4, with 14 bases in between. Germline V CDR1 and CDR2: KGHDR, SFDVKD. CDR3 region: CATSDPRQDPDTQYF. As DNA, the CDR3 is TGTGCCACCAGTGACCCCAGACAGGACCCAGATACGCAGTATTTT.

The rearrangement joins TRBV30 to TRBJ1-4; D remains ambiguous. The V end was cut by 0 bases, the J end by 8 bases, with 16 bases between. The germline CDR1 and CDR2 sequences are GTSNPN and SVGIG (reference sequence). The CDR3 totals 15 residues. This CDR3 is CAWSVLFASREKLFF. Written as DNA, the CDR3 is TGTGCCTGGAGTGTATTATTCGCTAGCCGGGAAAAACTGTTTTTT. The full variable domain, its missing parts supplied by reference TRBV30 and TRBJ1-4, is SQTIHQWPATLVQPVGSPLSLECTVEGTSNPNLYWYRQAAGRGLQLLFYSVGIGQISSEVPQNLSASRPQDRQFILSSKKLLLSDSGFYLCAWSVLFASREKLFFGSGTQLSVL.

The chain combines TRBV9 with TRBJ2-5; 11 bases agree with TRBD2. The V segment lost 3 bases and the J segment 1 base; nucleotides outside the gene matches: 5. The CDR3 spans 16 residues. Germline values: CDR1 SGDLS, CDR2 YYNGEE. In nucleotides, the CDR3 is TGTGCCAGCAGCGCCGTAGCGGGGGGGAGCCAAGAGACCCAGTACTTC. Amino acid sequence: CASSAVAGGSQETQYF.

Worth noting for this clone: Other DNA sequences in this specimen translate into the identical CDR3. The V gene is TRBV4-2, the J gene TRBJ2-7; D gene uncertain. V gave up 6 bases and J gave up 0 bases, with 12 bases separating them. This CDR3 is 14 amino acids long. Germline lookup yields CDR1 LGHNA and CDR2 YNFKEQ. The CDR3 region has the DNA TGTGCCAGCAGTCCCGATGATAGCTCCTACGAGCAGTACTTC. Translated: CASSPDDSSYEQYF.

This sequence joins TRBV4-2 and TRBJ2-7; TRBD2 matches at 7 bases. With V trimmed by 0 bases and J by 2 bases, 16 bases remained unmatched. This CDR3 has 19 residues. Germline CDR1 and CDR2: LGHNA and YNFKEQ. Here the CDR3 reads CASSQDLGRGAGSTYEQYF. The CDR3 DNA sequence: TGTGCCAGCAGCCAAGATCTCGGAAGGGGAGCGGGATCGACCTACGAGCAGTACTTC.

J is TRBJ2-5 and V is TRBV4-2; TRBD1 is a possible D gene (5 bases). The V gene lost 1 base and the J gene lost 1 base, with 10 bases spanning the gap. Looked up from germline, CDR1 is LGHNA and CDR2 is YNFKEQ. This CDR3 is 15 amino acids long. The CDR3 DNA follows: TGTGCCAGCAGCCAAGGATCCCAGGGCCAAGAGACCCAGTACTTC. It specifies CASSQGSQGQETQYF.

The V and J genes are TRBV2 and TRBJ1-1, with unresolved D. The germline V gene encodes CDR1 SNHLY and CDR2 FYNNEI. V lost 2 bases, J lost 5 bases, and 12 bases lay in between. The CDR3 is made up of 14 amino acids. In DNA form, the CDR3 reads TGTGCCAGCAGTGAATTTCAGCCGGGGACTGAAGCTTTCTTT. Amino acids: CASSEFQPGTEAFF.

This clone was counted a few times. CDR3 nucleotides: TGTGCCAGCGAGAGGGATGCGGGGGGTAGCACAGATACGCAGTATTTT. Translated, it gives CASERDAGGSTDTQYF. The genes are TRBV5-4 and TRBJ2-3; TRBD2 matches at 8 bases. The CDR3 covers 16 residues. Per germline, CDR1 SGHNT and CDR2 YYREEE (reference sequence). With 7 bases clipped from V and 0 bases from J, the junction kept 10 bases outside the gene matches.

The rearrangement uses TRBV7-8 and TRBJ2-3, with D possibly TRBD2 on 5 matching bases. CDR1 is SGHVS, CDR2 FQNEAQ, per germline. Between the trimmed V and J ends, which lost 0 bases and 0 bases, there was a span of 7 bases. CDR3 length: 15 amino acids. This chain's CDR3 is CASSLAGASTDTQYF. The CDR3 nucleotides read TGTGCCAGCAGCTTAGCGGGAGCTAGCACAGATACGCAGTATTTT. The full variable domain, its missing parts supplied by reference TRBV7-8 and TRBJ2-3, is GAGVSQSPRYKVAKRGQDVALRCDPISGHVSLFWYQQALGQGPEFLTYFQNEAQLDKSGLPSDRFFAERPEGSVSTLKIQRTQQEDSAVYLCASSLAGASTDTQYFGPGTRLTVL.

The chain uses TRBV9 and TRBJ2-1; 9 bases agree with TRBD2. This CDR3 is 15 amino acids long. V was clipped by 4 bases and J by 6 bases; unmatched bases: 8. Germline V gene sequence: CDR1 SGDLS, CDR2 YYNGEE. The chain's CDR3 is CASSPTGTSSNEQFF. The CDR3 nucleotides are TGTGCCAGCAGCCCGACCGGGACTAGCAGCAATGAGCAGTTCTTC.

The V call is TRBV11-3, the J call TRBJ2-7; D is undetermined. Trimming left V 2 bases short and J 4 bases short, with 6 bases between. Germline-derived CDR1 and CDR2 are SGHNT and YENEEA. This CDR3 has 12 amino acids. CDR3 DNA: TGTGCCAGCAGCTTAACTCCATACGAGCAGTACTTC. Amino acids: CASSLTPYEQYF.

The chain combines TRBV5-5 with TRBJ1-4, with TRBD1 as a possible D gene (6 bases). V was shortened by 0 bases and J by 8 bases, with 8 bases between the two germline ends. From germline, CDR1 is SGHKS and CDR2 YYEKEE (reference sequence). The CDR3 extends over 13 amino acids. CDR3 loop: CASSLVQGEKLFF. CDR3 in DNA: TGTGCCAGCAGCTTGGTCCAGGGGGAAAAACTGTTTTTT.

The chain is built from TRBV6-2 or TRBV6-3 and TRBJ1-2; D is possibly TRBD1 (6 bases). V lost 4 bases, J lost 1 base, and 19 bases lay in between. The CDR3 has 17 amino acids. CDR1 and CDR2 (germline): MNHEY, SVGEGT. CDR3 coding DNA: TGTGCCAGCAGTTCCCGGACAGACTCATTAAATAACTATGGCTACACCTTC. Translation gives CASSSRTDSLNNYGYTF.

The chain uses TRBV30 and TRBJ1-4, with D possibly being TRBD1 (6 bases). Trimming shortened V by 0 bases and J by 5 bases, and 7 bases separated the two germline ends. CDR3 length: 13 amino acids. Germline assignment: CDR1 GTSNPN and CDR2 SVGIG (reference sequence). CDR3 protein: CAWSVGQNEKLFF. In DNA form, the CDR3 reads TGTGCCTGGAGTGTAGGACAGAATGAAAAACTGTTTTTT.

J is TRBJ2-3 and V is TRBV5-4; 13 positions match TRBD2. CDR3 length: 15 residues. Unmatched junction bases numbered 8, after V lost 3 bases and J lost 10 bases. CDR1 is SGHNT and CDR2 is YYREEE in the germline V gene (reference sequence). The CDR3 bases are TGTGCCAGCAGCTGGACTAGCGGGAGATCAAGTGCGCAGTATTTT. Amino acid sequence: CASSWTSGRSSAQYF.

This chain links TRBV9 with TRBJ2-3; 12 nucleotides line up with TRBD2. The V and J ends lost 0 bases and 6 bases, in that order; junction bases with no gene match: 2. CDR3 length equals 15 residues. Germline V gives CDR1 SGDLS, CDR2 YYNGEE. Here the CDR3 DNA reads TGTGCCAGCAGCGTAGGGCTAGCGGGAGGGGATACGCAGTATTTT. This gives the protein CASSVGLAGGDTQYF.

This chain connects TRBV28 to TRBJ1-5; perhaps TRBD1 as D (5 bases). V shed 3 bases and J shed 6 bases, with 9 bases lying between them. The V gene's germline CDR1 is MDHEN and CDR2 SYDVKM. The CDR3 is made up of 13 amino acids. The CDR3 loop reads CASSFRVRQPQHF. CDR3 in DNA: TGTGCCAGCAGTTTCAGGGTACGTCAGCCCCAGCATTTT. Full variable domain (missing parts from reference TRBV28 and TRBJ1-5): DVKVTQSSRYLVKRTGEKVFLECVQDMDHENMFWYRQDPGLGLRLIYFSYDVKMKEKGDIPEGYSVSREKKERFSLILESASTNQTSMYLCASSFRVRQPQHFGDGTRLSIL.

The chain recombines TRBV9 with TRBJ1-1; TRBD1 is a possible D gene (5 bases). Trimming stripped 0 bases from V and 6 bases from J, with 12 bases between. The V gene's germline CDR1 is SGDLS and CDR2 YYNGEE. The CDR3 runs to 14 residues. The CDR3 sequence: CASSVGGRFAEAFF. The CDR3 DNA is TGTGCCAGCAGCGTAGGGGGCAGGTTCGCTGAAGCTTTCTTT. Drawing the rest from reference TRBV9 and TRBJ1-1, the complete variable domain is DSGVTQTPKHLITATGQRVTLRCSPRSGDLSVYWYQQSLDQGLQFLIQYYNGEERAKGNILERFSAQQFPDLHSELNLSSLELGDSALYFCASSVGGRFAEAFFGQGTRLTVV.

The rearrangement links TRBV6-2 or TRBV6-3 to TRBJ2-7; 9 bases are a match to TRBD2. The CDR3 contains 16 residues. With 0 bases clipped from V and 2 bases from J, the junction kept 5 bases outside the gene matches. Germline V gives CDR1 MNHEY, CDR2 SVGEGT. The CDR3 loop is CASSYSLGLATYEQYF. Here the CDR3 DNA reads TGTGCCAGCAGTTACTCCCTGGGACTAGCCACCTACGAGCAGTACTTC.

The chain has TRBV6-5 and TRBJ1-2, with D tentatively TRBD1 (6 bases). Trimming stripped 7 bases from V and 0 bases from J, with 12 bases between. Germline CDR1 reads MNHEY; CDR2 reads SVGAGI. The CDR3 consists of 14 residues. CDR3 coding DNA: TGTGCCAGCACCCAGACAGGTTCTAACTATGGCTACACCTTC. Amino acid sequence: CASTQTGSNYGYTF.

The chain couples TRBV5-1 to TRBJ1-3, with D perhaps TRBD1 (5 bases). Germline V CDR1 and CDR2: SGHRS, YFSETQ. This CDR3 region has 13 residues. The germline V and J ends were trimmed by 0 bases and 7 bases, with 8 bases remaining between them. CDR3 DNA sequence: TGCGCCAGCAGCTTGGAACAGGCCAACACCATATATTTT. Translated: CASSLEQANTIYF.

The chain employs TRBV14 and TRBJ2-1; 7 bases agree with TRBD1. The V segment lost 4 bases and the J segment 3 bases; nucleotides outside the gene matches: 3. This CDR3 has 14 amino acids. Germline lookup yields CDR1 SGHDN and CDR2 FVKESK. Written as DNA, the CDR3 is TGTGCCAGCAGCCCGGGACAGAGCTACAATGAGCAGTTCTTC. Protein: CASSPGQSYNEQFF.

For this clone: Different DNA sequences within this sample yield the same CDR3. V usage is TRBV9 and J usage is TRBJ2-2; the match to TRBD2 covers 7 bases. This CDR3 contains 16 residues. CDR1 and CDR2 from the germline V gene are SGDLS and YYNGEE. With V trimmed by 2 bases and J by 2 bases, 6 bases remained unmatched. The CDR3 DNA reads TGTGCCAGCAGCGTCGGGCTAGCGGCAAACACCGGGGAGCTGTTTTTT. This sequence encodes CASSVGLAANTGELFF.

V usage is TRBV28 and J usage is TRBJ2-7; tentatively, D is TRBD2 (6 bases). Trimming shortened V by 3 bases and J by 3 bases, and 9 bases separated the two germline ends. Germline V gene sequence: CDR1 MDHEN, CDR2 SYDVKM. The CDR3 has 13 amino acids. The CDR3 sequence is CASSLGTDYEQYF. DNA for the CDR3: TGTGCCAGCAGTTTGGGGACTGACTACGAGCAGTACTTC.

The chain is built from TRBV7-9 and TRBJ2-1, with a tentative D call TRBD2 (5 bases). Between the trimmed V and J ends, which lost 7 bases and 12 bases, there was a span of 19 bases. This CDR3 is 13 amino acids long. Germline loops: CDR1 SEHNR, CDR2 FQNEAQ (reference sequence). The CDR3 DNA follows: TGTGCCAGCATGATTGACCTCTTAGGAGGGCAGTTCTTC. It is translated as CASMIDLLGGQFF.

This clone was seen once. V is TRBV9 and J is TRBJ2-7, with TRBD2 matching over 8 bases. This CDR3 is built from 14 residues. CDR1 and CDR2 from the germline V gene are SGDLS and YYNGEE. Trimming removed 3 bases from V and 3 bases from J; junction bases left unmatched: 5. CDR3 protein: CASSGGLGNYEQYF. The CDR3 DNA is TGTGCCAGCAGCGGGGGACTAGGGAACTACGAGCAGTACTTC.

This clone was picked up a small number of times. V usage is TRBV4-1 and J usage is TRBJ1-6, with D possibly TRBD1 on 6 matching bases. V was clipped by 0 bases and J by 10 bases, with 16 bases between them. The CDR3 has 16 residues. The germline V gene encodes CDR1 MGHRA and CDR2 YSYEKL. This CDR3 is CASSQEIGGKRSPLHF. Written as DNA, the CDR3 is TGCGCCAGCAGCCAAGAGATAGGGGGAAAACGCTCACCCCTCCACTTT.

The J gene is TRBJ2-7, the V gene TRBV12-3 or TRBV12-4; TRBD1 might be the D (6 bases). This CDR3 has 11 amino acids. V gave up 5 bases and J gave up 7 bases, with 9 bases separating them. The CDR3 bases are TGTGCCAGCAGTGGAGACAGGGAGCAGTACTTC. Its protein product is CASSGDREQYF.

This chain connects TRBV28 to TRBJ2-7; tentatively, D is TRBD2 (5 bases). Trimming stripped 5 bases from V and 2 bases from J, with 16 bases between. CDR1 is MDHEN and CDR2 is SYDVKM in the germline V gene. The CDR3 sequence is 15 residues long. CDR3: CASSPFAGNAYEQYF. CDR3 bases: TGTGCCAGCAGTCCCTTCGCGGGTAATGCCTACGAGCAGTACTTC.

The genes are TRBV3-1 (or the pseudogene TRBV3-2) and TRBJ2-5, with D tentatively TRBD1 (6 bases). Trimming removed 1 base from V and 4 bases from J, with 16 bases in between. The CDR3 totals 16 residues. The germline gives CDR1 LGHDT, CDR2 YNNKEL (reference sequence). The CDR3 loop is CASSQAETGSGETQYF. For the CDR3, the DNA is TGTGCCAGCAGCCAAGCCGAGACAGGATCCGGAGAGACCCAGTACTTC.

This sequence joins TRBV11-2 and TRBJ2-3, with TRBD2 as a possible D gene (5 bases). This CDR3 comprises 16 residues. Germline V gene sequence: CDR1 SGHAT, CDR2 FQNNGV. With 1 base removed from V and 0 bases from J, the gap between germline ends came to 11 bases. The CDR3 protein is CASSLGSGRSTDTQYF. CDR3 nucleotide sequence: TGTGCCAGCAGCTTAGGGTCGGGGAGAAGCACAGATACGCAGTATTTT.

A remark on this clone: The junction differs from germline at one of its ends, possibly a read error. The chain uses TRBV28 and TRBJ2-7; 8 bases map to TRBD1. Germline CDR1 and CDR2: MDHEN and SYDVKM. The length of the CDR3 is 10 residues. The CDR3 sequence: CASGPGQVWF. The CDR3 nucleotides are TGTGCCAGCGGACCGGGACAGGTCTGGTTC.